This T cell receptor (beta chain) came from a study of blood T cell repertoires in COVID-19. The wider study: PBMCs, B-cell-depleted T cells, or T cells provided the cDNA or gDNA that made up the material.

In its sample, this clone was seen once. The same CDR3 also results from other DNA sequences found in this sample. Authors' analysis steps: Amplifying reference gene primers gave estimates of nucleated cell counts. TCRdb's copy holds only in-frame clones and misses some; the assay was immunoSEQ multiplex PCR. D and trimming were read from the DNA, whereas the V and J calls and clone size are those reported in that table. The profile covers some 380,000 clones, with around 90% appearing a single time and around 2% taken by the ten largest. Recruits, aged 18 to 89 years, lived in about two dozen US areas. V lost 3 bases to trimming and J lost 1 base, with 6 bases between them. CDR3 length equals 13 residues. The V gene's germline CDR1 is SNHLY and CDR2 FYNNEI.

Sequenced input: PBMCs or T cells enriched from blood (not recorded which). This TCR came from a woman aged 40 to 50 with acute COVID-19. V is TRBV2 and J is TRBJ1-2; D unclear. Here the CDR3 reads CASSDGGNYGYTF. DNA for the CDR3: TGTGCCAGCAGTGACGGAGGTAACTATGGCTACACCTTC.